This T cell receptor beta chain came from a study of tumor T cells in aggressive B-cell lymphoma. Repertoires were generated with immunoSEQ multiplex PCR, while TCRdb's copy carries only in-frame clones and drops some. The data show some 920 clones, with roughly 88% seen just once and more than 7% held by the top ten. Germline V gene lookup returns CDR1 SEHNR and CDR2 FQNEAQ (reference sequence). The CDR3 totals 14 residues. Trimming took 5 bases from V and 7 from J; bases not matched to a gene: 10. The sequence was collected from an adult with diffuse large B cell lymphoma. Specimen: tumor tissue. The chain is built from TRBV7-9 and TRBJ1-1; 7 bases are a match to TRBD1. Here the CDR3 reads CASSETGTVIEAFF. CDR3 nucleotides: TGTGCCAGCAGCGAAACCGGGACAGTGATTGAAGCTTTCTTT.